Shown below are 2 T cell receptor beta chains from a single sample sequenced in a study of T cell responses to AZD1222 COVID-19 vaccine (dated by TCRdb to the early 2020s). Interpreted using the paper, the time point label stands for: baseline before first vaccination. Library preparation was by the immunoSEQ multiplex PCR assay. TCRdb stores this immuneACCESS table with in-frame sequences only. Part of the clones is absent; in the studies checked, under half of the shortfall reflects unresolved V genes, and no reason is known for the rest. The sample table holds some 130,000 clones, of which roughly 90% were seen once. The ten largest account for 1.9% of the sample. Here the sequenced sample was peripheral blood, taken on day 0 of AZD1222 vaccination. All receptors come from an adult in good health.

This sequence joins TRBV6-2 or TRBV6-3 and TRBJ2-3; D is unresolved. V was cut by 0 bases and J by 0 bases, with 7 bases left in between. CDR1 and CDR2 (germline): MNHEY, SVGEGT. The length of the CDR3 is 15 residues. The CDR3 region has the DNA TGTGCCAGCAGTTACTCGCGGTGGAGCACAGATACGCAGTATTTT. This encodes CASSYSRWSTDTQYF.

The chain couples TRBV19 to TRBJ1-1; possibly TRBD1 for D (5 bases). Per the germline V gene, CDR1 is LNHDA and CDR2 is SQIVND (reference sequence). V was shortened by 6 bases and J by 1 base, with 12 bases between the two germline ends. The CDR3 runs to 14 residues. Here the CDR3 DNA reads TGTGCCAGTAGACCTCTTCAGGGGAACACTGAAGCTTTCTTT. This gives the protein CASRPLQGNTEAFF. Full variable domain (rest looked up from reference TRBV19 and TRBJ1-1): DGGITQSPKYLFRKEGQNVTLSCEQNLNHDAMYWYRQDPGQGLRLIYYSQIVNDFQKGDIAEGYSVSREKKESFPLTVTSAQKNPTAFYLCASRPLQGNTEAFFGQGTRLTVV.